Given below is one T cell receptor (beta chain) in context. The antigen is unknown. V shed 5 bases and J shed 4 bases, with 14 bases lying between them. Germline V gene sequence: CDR1 SEHNR, CDR2 FQNEAQ (reference sequence). The CDR3 consists of 14 residues. The data originate from a study of T-cell memory formation after mild COVID-19. Broader study findings: Mainly CM and EM harbored the contracting CD4+ clones; mainly EMRA harbored the CD8+ ones.

Constant-segment primers were used for 5'RACE, and the resulting TCR alpha and TCR beta cDNA libraries carried sample barcodes and UMIs. Via MiXCR, TCRdb re-called the 5' RACE reads, giving one row per CDR3 protein. The sample lists around 470,000 distinct CDR3 sequences, around 20% occurring once. The specimen was PBMCs or a T cell subset sorted from them (not recorded which). The gene calls are TRBV7-9 and TRBJ1-2, with D tentatively TRBD1 (5 bases). The sequence derives from an adult woman who had mild COVID-19 (a few samples of this study predate the infection). Cell type and time point are not known. As DNA, the CDR3 is TGTGCCAGCAGCGTTGAGAGGGGCACCTATGGCTACACCTTC. Encoded protein: CASSVERGTYGYTF.